This T cell receptor beta chain was documented in a study of blood T cell repertoires in COVID-19 (dated by TCRdb to the early 2020s). With respect to the entire study: Samples from collaborators originated in the United States, Italy and Spain and spanned both the acute and convalescent phases of COVID-19. The prospective study material was composed of cDNA or gDNA derived from T cells, B-cell-depleted T cells, or PBMCs. Where available, HLA class I and class II types were taken from metadata supplied by the sample provider and were not determined by assay-based typing. Samples were obtained from the ongoing ImmuneRACE study (first 160 participants) and from 1,254 subjects provided by 6 global collaborators. Nearly every sample came with metadata listing a de-identified subject ID, COVID-19 status, age in years and sex. A freely available public database, intended as a resource for researchers studying the immune response to SARS-CoV-2, is where the repertoires were released. Subjects who had been exposed to COVID-19, were actively infected with it, or had recovered from it provided the deeply sampled blood TCRbeta repertoires that made up the dataset.

Overall study results and their limits: The quantity of clinical and demographic metadata differed by source and by participant and was supplied without curation.

V and J are trimmed by 4 bases and 8 bases, and the gene matches miss 19 bases of the junction. The germline V gene gives CDR1 as SGHDN and CDR2 as FVKESK. From the cysteine through the phenylalanine, the CDR3 covers 17 amino acids. Only the CDR3 DNA stays, 51 bases, in frame from base 1. The sample holds a few counts of this clone. Which antigen it targets is not known. Per-nucleotide qualities are absent, and no much larger clonotype sits a single base away. Participants in the prospective study were enrolled through a virtual design, were aged roughly 18 to 90 years, and lived in roughly 25 United States geographic areas. Cohort assignment in the prospective study relied on participant-reported clinical history from a screening survey and a study questionnaire. Each participant in the prospective study had whole blood, serum and a nasopharyngeal or oropharyngeal swab collected by mobile phlebotomists. Prospective study participants could optionally give additional blood draws and questionnaires over a roughly two-month period. Before DNA extraction, blood samples from the prospective study were shipped at room temperature or frozen.

The immunoSEQ Assay, a bias-controlled multiplex PCR, was used to amplify TCRbeta CDR3 regions from genomic DNA. As for the authors' bioinformatics: The number of nucleated cells in each sample was estimated from the amplification of reference gene primers within the assay. To quantify the absolute abundance of each unique TCRbeta CDR3 rearrangement, sequence reads were collapsed and filtered. For each sample, productive Simpson clonality was calculated as the square root of Simpson's diversity index over productive rearrangements. TCRdb took over this immuneACCESS table, retaining in-frame rearrangements with V and J assigned. Such tables are incomplete; in checked studies, under half of the missing clones stem from an unresolved V gene, and the remainder is unexplained. From that table come the V and J calls and clone size; the DNA was used to work out D and trimming. Here the sample has around 49,000 clones; around four fifths occur a single time. The top ten clonotypes cover under 6% of the sample.

This receptor was obtained from a woman aged 45-60 years with acute COVID-19. Sequencing was performed on PBMCs or T cells enriched from blood (not recorded which). The rearrangement joined TRBV14 to TRBJ1-2, with 7 bases aligning to TRBD1. At the DNA level, the sequence is TGTGCCAGCAGCCCCCTACTAGGAGGGGGCAGGGTTGGCGGCTACACCTTC. This is translated as CASSPLLGGGRVGGYTF.